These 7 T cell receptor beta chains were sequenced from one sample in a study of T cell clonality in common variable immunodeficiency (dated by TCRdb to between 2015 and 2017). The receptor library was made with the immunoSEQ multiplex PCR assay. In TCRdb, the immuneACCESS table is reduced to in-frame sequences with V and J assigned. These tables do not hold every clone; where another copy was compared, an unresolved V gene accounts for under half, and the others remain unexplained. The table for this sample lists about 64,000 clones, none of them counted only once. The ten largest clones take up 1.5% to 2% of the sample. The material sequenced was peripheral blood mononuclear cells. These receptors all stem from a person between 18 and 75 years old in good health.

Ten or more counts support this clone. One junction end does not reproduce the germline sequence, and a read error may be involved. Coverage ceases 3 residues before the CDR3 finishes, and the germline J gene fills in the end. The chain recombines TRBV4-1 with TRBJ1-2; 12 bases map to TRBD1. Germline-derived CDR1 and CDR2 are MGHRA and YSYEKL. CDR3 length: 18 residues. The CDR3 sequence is CASSQEGDRGPLNYSYTF. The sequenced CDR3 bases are TGCGCCAGCAGCCAAGAGGGGGACAGGGGGCCCCTTAACTATAGC.

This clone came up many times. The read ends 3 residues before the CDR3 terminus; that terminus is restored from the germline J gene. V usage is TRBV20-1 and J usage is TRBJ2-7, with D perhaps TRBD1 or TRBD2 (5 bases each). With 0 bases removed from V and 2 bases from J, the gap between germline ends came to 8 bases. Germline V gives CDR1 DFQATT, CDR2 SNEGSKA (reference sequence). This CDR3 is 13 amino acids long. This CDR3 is CSARDRETYEQYF. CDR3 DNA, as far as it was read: TGCAGTGCTAGAGACAGGGAGACCTACGAG.

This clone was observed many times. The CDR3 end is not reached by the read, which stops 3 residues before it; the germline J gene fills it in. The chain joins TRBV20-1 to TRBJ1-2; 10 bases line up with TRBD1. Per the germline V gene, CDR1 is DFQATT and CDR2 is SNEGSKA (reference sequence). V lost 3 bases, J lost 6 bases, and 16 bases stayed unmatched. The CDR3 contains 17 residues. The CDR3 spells CSASADRGFPPANGYTF. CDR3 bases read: TGCAGTGCTAGCGCGGACAGGGGGTTCCCACCAGCCAATGGC.

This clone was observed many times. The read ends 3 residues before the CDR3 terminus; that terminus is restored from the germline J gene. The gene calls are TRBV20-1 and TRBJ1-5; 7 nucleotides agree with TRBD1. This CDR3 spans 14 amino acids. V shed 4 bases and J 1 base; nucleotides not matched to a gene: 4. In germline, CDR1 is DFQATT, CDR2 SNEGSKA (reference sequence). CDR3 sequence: CSATGQASNQPQHF. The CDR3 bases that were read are TGCAGTGCTACCGGACAGGCCAGCAATCAGCCC.

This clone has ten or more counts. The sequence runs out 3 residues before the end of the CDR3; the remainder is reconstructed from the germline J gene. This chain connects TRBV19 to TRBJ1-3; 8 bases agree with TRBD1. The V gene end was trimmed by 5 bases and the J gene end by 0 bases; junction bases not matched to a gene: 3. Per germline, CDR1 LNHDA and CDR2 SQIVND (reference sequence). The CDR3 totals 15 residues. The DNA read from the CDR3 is TGTGCCAGTAGTCCTGGGACAGGCTCTGGAAACACC. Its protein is CASSPGTGSGNT. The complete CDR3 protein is CASSPGTGSGNTIYF.

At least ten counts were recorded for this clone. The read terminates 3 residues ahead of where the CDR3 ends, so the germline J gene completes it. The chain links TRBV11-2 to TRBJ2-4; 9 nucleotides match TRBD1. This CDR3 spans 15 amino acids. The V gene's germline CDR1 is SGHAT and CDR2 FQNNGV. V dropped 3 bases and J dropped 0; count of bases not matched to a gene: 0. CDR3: CASSLGQGAKNIQYF. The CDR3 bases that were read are TGTGCCAGCAGCTTGGGACAGGGAGCCAAAAACATT.

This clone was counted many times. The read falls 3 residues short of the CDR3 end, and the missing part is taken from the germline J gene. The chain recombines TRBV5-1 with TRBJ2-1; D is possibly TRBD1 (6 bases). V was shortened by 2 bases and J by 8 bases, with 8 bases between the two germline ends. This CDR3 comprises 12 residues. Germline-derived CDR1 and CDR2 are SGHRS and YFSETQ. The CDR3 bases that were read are TGCGCCAGCAGCTTACAGGGCTATGAG. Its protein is CASSLQGYE. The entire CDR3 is CASSLQGYEQFF.